The 22 T cell receptor beta chains reported below all come from one sample, sequenced in a study of identical twins. TCRdb called the 5' RACE reads again in MiXCR, with one record for every CDR3 protein. The sample holds about 530,000 distinct CDR3 sequences, around 22% seen once. The same data also went into a second study, on yellow fever vaccine responses in identical twins.

The sample taken for sequencing was CD4+ T cells sorted from blood. All receptors derive from a woman between 18 and 29 years old in good health.

Many counts were recorded for this clonotype. The genes are TRBV10-3 and TRBJ2-1; D is ambiguous. The V and J ends lost 4 bases and 5 bases respectively, with 3 bases between them. From germline, CDR1 is ENHRY and CDR2 SYGVKD. The CDR3 runs 11 residues. The CDR3 sequence: CAISGNNEQFF. The CDR3 nucleotides are TGTGCCATCAGTGGAAACAATGAGCAGTTCTTC.

V usage is TRBV20-1 and J usage is TRBJ2-7; 12 bases match TRBD2. The CDR3 is 14 residues long. V trimming: 4 bases; J trimming: 2 bases; junction bases outside the gene matches: 3. CDR1 DFQATT and CDR2 SNEGSKA come from the germline V gene (reference sequence). CDR3 bases: TGCAGTGCTACCAGACTAGCGGGAGCCTACGAGCAGTACTTC. It specifies CSATRLAGAYEQYF.

V gene TRBV10-3 combines with J gene TRBJ2-1; D possibly corresponds to TRBD2 (5 bases). This CDR3 has 15 residues. Trimming removed 8 bases from V and 0 bases from J, with 14 bases in between. The germline V gene has CDR1 ENHRY and CDR2 SYGVKD. The CDR3 loop is CAILERLGSYNEQFF. The CDR3 nucleotides read TGTGCCATCTTGGAGCGGTTGGGCTCCTACAATGAGCAGTTCTTC.

The chain employs TRBV18 and TRBJ1-4; TRBD1 agrees at 9 bases. This CDR3 is built from 14 residues. The V gene end was trimmed by 1 base and the J gene end by 8 bases; junction bases not matched to a gene: 2. Germline V gene lookup returns CDR1 KGHSH and CDR2 LQKENI. The CDR3 region has the DNA TGTGCCAGCTCACCACGGACAGGGGTCGAAAAACTGTTTTTT. This sequence encodes CASSPRTGVEKLFF.

The chain links TRBV7-9 to TRBJ2-1; 7 bases match TRBD2. V gave up 2 bases and J gave up 7 bases; unmatched junction bases: 8. The CDR3 covers 15 residues. Germline loops: CDR1 SEHNR, CDR2 FQNEAQ (reference sequence). The CDR3 DNA sequence: TGTGCCAGCAGCTTACGGGGGGAGGCCCCAAATGAGCAGTTCTTC. This encodes CASSLRGEAPNEQFF.

The chain uses TRBV10-3 and TRBJ1-2, with D possibly being TRBD1 (5 bases). With 4 bases removed from V and 4 bases from J, the gap between germline ends came to 10 bases. CDR1 and CDR2 from the germline V gene are ENHRY and SYGVKD. The CDR3 length is 13 residues. Here the CDR3 DNA reads TGTGCCATCAGTGCGGGGGAGAGCTATGGCTACACCTTC. It translates to CAISAGESYGYTF.

The rearrangement uses TRBV12-3 or TRBV12-4 and TRBJ2-1; tentatively, D is TRBD2 (6 bases). Trimming took off 5 bases at V and 6 bases at J, with 14 bases between the two ends. The CDR3 has 14 residues. Here the CDR3 reads CASSRTGLRNEQFF. CDR3 nucleotides: TGTGCCAGCAGTCGGACCGGACTACGCAATGAGCAGTTCTTC.

The chain's CDR3 is CASSPQEGLLTGELFF. The CDR3 DNA reads TGCGCCAGCAGCCCACAAGAGGGCCTACTCACCGGGGAGCTGTTTTTT. V is TRBV5-1 and J is TRBJ2-2, with D tentatively TRBD2 (5 bases). CDR3 length: 16 residues. Trimming left V 4 bases short and J 4 bases short, with 17 bases between. From germline, CDR1 is SGHRS and CDR2 YFSETQ. The whole variable domain, filled in from reference TRBV5-1 and TRBJ2-2, reads KAGVTQTPRYLIKTRGQQVTLSCSPISGHRSVSWYQQTPGQGLQFLFEYFSETQRNKGNFPGRFSGRQFSNSRSEMNVSTLELGDSALYLCASSPQEGLLTGELFFGEGSRLTVL.

The chain has TRBV29-1 and TRBJ1-2, with D unclear. Germline CDR1 and CDR2: SQVTM and ANQGSEA. This CDR3 region has 14 residues. Trimming shortened V by 5 bases and J by 1 base, and 14 bases separated the two germline ends. CDR3 coding DNA: TGCAGCGTTTTGGGTGCCCGGCTTAACTATGGCTACACCTTC. It yields the protein CSVLGARLNYGYTF.

This chain uses TRBV9 with TRBJ1-2; the D is unclear. This CDR3 spans 12 amino acids. Per the germline V gene, CDR1 is SGDLS and CDR2 is YYNGEE. The V end lost 0 bases, the J end lost 7 bases, and 7 bases lay between the germline ends. CDR3 bases: TGTGCCAGCAGCGTAGGTGTCGGTGGCTACACCTTC. This gives the protein CASSVGVGGYTF.

There are many counts of this clonotype. The chain recombines TRBV5-1 with TRBJ2-5, with a tentative D call TRBD1 (5 bases). The CDR3 length is 13 residues. The germline V gene encodes CDR1 SGHRS and CDR2 YFSETQ. V was shortened by 2 bases and J by 1 base, with 6 bases between the two germline ends. The CDR3 loop reads CASSFQGQETQYF. CDR3 DNA: TGCGCCAGCAGCTTTCAGGGCCAAGAGACCCAGTACTTC.

This clonotype was counted only a few times. This chain connects TRBV5-1 to TRBJ2-3, with 11 bases lining up with TRBD1. This CDR3 spans 14 amino acids. From germline, CDR1 is SGHRS and CDR2 YFSETQ. V lost 5 bases to trimming and J lost 9 bases; unmatched junction nucleotides: 8. The CDR3 sequence is CASRLSGTGGTQYF. The CDR3 nucleotides are TGCGCCAGCAGATTGTCGGGGACAGGGGGGACGCAGTATTTT.

The chain carries TRBV20-1 and TRBJ1-3, with a tentative D call TRBD1 (5 bases). The CDR3 length is 12 residues. V was cut by 6 bases and J by 6 bases, with 12 bases left in between. CDR1 is DFQATT, CDR2 SNEGSKA, per germline (reference sequence). The CDR3 is CSAPTDANTIYF. The DNA for the CDR3 is TGCAGTGCACCGACAGATGCAAACACCATATATTTT.

This clonotype came up a few times. The chain employs TRBV7-9 and TRBJ2-3, with 7 nucleotides matching TRBD2. The CDR3 has 15 residues. Germline loops: CDR1 SEHNR, CDR2 FQNEAQ (reference sequence). V gave up 5 bases and J gave up 1 base; unmatched junction bases: 6. The CDR3 nucleotides are TGTGCCAGCAGCCGCAGCGGGATAGGCACAGATACGCAGTATTTT. It codes for CASSRSGIGTDTQYF.

This clonotype was counted between two and nine times. V usage is TRBV5-1 and J usage is TRBJ2-2; D uncertain. The CDR3 loop spans 13 amino acids. The ends were cut back, 3 bases at V and 6 bases at J, with 9 bases in the middle. Germline V gene lookup returns CDR1 SGHRS and CDR2 YFSETQ. CDR3 region: CASSSNRPGELFF. The CDR3 DNA reads as TGCGCCAGCAGCTCAAACAGACCCGGGGAGCTGTTTTTT.

In DNA form, the CDR3 reads TGTGCCAGCAGTGAAGAGGGACTAGCGGGGGGGCCTAGAGATACGCAGTATTTT. This encodes CASSEEGLAGGPRDTQYF. J is TRBJ2-3 and V is TRBV6-1; TRBD2 aligns across 16 bases. CDR3 length: 18 amino acids. The V gene's germline CDR1 is MNHNS and CDR2 SASEGT. Unmatched junction bases numbered 6, after V lost 1 base and J lost 5 bases.

The CDR3 DNA reads TGCGCCAGCAGCTTGGAGGGACAGATACTCAATGAGCAGTTCTTC. Translated, it gives CASSLEGQILNEQFF. The chain has TRBV5-1 and TRBJ2-1, with TRBD1 matching 7 bases. The CDR3 is made up of 15 amino acids. The V segment lost 0 bases and the J segment 6 bases; nucleotides outside the gene matches: 6. CDR1 is SGHRS and CDR2 is YFSETQ in the germline V gene.

This clonotype was seen a few times. V usage is TRBV5-1 and J usage is TRBJ2-4, with TRBD1 matching 7 bases. Germline assignment: CDR1 SGHRS and CDR2 YFSETQ. CDR3 size: 15 residues. V shed 0 bases, J shed 5 bases, and the junction held 5 bases outside the gene matches. CDR3 sequence: CASSLEGQGENIQYF. In DNA form, the CDR3 reads TGCGCCAGCAGCTTGGAAGGTCAGGGGGAAAACATTCAGTACTTC.

This clonotype was seen only a few times. The chain employs TRBV5-8 and TRBJ2-7; 10 positions agree with TRBD2. V gave up 3 bases and J gave up 3 bases; unmatched junction bases: 9. The CDR3 covers 16 residues. Germline CDR1 reads SGHTS; CDR2 reads YDEGEE. CDR3 DNA sequence: TGTGCCAGCAGCTACCTCCGGACTAGCGGACTCTACGAGCAGTACTTC. It yields the protein CASSYLRTSGLYEQYF.

Only a few counts were recorded for this clonotype. This rearrangement joins TRBV29-1 to TRBJ2-1, with D possibly matching TRBD2 (6 bases). V was trimmed by 3 bases and J by 7 bases, leaving 22 bases between them. There are 16 residues in the CDR3. CDR1 and CDR2 from the germline V gene are SQVTM and ANQGSEA. The CDR3 region is CSVEGPRVLATNEQFF. CDR3 DNA sequence: TGCAGCGTTGAGGGCCCTCGGGTCCTAGCGACGAATGAGCAGTTCTTC.

The sample holds a few counts of this clonotype. This sequence joins TRBV4-1 and TRBJ1-1; D is perhaps TRBD1 (5 bases). The germline V gene has CDR1 MGHRA and CDR2 YSYEKL. The V end was cut by 4 bases, the J end by 0 bases, with 15 bases between. The CDR3 has 16 amino acids. The CDR3, as DNA: TGCGCCAGCAGCCGCCCTCCTGGGACGGTGAACACTGAAGCTTTCTTT. It translates to CASSRPPGTVNTEAFF.

This clonotype occurred a few times. V usage is TRBV12-3 or TRBV12-4 and J usage is TRBJ1-4; D gene ambiguous. This CDR3 is built from 11 residues. V lost 3 bases and J 8 bases, leaving 4 bases between the germline ends. CDR3 DNA sequence: TGTGCCAGCAGTTTGTTCGAAAAACTGTTTTTT. Its protein is CASSLFEKLFF.